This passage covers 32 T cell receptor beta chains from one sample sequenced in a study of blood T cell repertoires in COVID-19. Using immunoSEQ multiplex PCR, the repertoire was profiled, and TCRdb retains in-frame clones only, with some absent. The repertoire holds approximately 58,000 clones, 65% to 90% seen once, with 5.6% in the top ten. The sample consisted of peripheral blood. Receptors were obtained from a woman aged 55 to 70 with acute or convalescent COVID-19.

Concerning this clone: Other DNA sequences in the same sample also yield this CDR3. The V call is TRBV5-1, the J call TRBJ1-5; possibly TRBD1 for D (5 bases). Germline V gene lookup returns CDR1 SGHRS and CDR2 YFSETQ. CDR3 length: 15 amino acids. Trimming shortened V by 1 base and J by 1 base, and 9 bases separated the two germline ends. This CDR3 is CASSLSGGSNQPQHF. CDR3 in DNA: TGCGCCAGCAGCTTGTCTGGGGGGAGCAATCAGCCCCAGCATTTT.

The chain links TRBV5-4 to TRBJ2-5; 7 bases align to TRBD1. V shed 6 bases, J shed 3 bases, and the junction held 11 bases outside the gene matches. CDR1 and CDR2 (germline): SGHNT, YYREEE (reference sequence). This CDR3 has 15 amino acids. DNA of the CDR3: TGTGCCAGCACCCCGCCCGGGACAGTGAAAGAGACCCAGTACTTC. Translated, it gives CASTPPGTVKETQYF.

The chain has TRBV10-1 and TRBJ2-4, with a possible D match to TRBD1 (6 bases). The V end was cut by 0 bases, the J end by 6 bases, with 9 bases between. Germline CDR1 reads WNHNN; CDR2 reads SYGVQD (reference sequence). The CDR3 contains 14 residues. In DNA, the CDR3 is TGCGCCAGCAGTGAGTCTCCAGGGGTAAACATTCAGTACTTC. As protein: CASSESPGVNIQYF.

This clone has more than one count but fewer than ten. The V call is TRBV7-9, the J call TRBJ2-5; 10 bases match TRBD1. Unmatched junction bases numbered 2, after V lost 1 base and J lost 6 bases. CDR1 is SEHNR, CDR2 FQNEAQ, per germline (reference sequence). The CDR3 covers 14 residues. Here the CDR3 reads CASSLETGGQTQYF. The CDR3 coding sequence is TGTGCCAGCAGCTTAGAGACAGGGGGCCAGACCCAGTACTTC.

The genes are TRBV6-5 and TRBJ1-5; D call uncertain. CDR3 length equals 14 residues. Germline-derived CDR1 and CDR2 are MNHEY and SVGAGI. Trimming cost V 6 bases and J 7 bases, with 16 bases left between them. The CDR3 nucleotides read TGTGCCAGCAGCCCAACCTCTGTGGGCCAGCCCCAGCATTTT. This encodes CASSPTSVGQPQHF.

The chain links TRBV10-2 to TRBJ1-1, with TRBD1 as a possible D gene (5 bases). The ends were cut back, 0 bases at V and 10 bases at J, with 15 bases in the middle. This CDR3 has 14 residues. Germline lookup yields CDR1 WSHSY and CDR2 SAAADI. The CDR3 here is CASSESTEITGAFF. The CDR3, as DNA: TGCGCCAGCAGTGAGTCGACAGAAATAACGGGAGCTTTCTTT.

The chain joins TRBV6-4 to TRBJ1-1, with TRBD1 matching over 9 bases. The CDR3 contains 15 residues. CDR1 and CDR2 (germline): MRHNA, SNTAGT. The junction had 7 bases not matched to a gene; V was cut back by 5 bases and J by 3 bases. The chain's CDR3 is CASSLDRGGYTEAFF. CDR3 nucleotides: TGTGCCAGCAGTTTGGACAGGGGAGGGTACACTGAAGCTTTCTTT.

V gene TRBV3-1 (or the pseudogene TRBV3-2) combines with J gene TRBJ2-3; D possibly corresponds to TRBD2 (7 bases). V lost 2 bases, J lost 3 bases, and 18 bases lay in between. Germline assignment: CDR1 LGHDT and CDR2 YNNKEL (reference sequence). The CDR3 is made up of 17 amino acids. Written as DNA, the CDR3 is TGTGCCAGCAGCCAAACCAAGGGGGGGCCGGTTACAGATACGCAGTATTTT. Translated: CASSQTKGGPVTDTQYF.

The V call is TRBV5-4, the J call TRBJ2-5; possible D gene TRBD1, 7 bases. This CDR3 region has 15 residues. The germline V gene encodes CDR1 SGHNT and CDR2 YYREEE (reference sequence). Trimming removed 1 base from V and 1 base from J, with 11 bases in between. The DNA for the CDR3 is TGTGCCAGCAGCTTGCAGGGGGGATTCCAAGAGACCCAGTACTTC. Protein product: CASSLQGGFQETQYF.

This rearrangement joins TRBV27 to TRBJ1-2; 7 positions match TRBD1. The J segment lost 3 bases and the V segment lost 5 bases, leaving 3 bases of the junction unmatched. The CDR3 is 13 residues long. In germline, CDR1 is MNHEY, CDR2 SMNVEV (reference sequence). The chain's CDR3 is CASSGGQDYGYTF. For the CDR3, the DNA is TGTGCCAGCAGTGGCGGACAGGACTATGGCTACACCTTC.

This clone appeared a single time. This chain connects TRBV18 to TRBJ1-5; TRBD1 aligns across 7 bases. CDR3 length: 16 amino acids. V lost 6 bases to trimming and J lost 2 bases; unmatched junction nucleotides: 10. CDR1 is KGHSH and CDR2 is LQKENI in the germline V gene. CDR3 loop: CASSTVSQGGNQPQHF. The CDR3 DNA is TGTGCCAGCTCTACCGTCAGCCAGGGGGGCAATCAGCCCCAGCATTTT.

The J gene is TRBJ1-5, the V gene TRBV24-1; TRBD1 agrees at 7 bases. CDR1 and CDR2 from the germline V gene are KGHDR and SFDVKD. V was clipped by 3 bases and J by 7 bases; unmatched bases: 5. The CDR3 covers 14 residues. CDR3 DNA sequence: TGTGCCACCAGTGATGTACAGGGGAACCAGCCCCAGCATTTT. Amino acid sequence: CATSDVQGNQPQHF.

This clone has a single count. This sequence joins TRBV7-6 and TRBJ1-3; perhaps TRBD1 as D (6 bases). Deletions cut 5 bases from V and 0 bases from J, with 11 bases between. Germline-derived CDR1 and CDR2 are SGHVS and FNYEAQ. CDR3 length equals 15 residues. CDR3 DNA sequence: TGTGCCAGCAGCCAACCGACAGGCTCTGGAAACACCATATATTTT. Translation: CASSQPTGSGNTIYF.

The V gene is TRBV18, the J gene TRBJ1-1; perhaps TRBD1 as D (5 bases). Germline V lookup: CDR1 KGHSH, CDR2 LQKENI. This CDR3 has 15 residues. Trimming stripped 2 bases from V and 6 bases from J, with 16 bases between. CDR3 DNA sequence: TGTGCCAGCTCACCAGAGACAGCTGGGCTCCCTGAAGCTTTCTTT. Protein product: CASSPETAGLPEAFF.

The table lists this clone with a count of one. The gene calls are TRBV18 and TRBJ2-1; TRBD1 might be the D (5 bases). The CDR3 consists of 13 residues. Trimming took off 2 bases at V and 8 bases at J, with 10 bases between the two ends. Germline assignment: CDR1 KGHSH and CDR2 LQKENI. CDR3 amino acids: CASSPARVDEQFF. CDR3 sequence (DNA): TGTGCCAGCTCACCAGCCAGGGTAGATGAGCAGTTCTTC.

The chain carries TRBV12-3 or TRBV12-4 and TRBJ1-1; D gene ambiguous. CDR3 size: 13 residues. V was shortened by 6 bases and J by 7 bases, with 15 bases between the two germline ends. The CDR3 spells CASSPSGVHEAFF. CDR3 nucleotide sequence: TGTGCCAGCAGCCCCTCGGGAGTCCATGAAGCTTTCTTT.

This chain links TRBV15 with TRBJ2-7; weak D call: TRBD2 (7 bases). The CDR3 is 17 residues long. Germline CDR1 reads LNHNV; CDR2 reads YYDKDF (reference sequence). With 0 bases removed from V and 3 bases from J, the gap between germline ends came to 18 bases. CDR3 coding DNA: TGTGCCACCAGCAGAGATCTCCGGGGGGCTGGTAACTACGAGCAGTACTTC. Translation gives CATSRDLRGAGNYEQYF.

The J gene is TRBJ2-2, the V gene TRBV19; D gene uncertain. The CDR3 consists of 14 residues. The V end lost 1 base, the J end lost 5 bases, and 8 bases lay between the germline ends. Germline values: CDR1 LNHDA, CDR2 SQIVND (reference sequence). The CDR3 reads CASSIGLPTGELFF. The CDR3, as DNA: TGTGCCAGTAGTATAGGACTCCCGACCGGGGAGCTGTTTTTT. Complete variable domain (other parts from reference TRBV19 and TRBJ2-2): DGGITQSPKYLFRKEGQNVTLSCEQNLNHDAMYWYRQDPGQGLRLIYYSQIVNDFQKGDIAEGYSVSREKKESFPLTVTSAQKNPTAFYLCASSIGLPTGELFFGEGSRLTVL.

CDR3 loop: CASSAGLAGGRGTGELFF. CDR3 DNA: TGTGCCAGCAGCGCGGGACTAGCGGGGGGGCGCGGCACCGGGGAGCTGTTTTTT. The J gene is TRBJ2-2, the V gene TRBV9; 16 bases align to TRBD2. The CDR3 runs 18 residues. The J segment lost 4 bases and the V segment lost 3 bases, leaving 6 bases of the junction unmatched. Germline-derived CDR1 and CDR2 are SGDLS and YYNGEE.

The CDR3 protein is CASSLTSGGYEQYF. The CDR3 DNA reads as TGTGCCAGCAGCTTAACTAGCGGGGGCTACGAGCAGTACTTC. This chain joins TRBV7-2 and TRBJ2-7, with 11 bases lining up with TRBD2. From germline, CDR1 is SGHTA and CDR2 FQGNSA. The CDR3 extends over 14 amino acids. V dropped 2 bases and J dropped 3; count of bases not matched to a gene: 0.

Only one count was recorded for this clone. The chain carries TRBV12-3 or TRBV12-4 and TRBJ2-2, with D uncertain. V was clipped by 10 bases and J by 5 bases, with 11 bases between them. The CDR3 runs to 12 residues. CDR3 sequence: CATKPVTGELFF. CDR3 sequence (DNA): TGTGCCACCAAGCCCGTAACCGGGGAGCTGTTTTTT.

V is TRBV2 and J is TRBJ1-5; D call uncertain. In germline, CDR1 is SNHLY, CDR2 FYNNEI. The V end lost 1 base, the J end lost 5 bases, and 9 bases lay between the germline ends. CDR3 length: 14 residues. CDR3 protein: CASSEDWGDQPQHF. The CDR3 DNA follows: TGTGCCAGCAGTGAAGATTGGGGAGATCAGCCCCAGCATTTT.

The CDR3 DNA follows: TGCGCCAGCAGACAGGGGGCGAACTATGGCTACACCTTC. This codes for CASRQGANYGYTF. The genes are TRBV5-1 and TRBJ1-2; 9 bases are shared with TRBD1. Trimming removed 5 bases from V and 2 bases from J; junction bases left unmatched: 1. CDR3 size: 13 residues. Germline values: CDR1 SGHRS, CDR2 YFSETQ.

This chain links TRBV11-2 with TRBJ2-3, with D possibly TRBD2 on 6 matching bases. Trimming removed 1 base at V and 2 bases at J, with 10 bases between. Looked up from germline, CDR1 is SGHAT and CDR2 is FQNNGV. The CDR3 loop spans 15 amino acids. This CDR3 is CASSLVGGDTDTQYF. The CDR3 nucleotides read TGTGCCAGCAGCTTAGTCGGAGGGGACACAGATACGCAGTATTTT.

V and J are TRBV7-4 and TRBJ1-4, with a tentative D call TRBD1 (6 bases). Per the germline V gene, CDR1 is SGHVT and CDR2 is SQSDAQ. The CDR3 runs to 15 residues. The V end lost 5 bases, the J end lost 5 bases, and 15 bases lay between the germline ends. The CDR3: CASSPPRDTNEKLFF. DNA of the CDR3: TGTGCCAGCAGCCCCCCCCGGGACACCAATGAAAAACTGTTTTTT.

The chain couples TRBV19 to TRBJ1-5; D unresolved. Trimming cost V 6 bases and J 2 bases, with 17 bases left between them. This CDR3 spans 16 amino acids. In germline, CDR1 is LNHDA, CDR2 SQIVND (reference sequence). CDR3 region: CASRNRGSYGNQPQHF. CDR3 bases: TGTGCCAGTAGGAACCGAGGGTCATACGGCAATCAGCCCCAGCATTTT. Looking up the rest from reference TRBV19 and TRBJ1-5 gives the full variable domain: DGGITQSPKYLFRKEGQNVTLSCEQNLNHDAMYWYRQDPGQGLRLIYYSQIVNDFQKGDIAEGYSVSREKKESFPLTVTSAQKNPTAFYLCASRNRGSYGNQPQHFGDGTRLSIL.

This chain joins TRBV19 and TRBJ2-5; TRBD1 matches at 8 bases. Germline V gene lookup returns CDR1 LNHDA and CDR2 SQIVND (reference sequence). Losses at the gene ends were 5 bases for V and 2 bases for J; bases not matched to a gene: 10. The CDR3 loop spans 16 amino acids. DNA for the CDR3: TGTGCCAGTAGTCCAGGGACAGGCTTCTGGCAAGAGACCCAGTACTTC. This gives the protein CASSPGTGFWQETQYF.

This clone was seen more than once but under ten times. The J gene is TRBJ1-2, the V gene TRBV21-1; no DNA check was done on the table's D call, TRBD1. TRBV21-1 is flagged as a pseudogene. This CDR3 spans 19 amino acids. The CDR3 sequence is CASSKIRDTGGATNYGYTF. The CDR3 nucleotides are TGTGCCAGCAGCAAAATTCGGGATACAGGGGGAGCGACCAACTATGGCTACACCTTC.

The CDR3 region is CASSLAVAGGPGEQFF. The DNA for the CDR3 is TGTGCCAGCAGCTTAGCGGTAGCGGGGGGCCCCGGTGAGCAGTTCTTC. V usage is TRBV7-6 and J usage is TRBJ2-1; 10 nucleotides align to TRBD2. The CDR3 consists of 16 residues. Germline-derived CDR1 and CDR2 are SGHVS and FNYEAQ. The V segment lost 0 bases and the J segment 9 bases; nucleotides outside the gene matches: 8.

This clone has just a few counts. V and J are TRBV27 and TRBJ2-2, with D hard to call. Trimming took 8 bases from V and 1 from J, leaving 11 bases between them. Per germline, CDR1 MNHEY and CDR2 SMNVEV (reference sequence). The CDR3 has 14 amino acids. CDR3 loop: CASFPVGNTGELFF. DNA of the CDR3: TGTGCCAGCTTTCCCGTCGGGAACACCGGGGAGCTGTTTTTT.

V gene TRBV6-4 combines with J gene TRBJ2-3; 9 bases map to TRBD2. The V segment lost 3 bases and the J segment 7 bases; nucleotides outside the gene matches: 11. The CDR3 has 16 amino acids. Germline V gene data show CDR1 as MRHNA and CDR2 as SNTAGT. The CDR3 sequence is CASSEAGGGAAHTQYF. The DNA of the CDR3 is TGTGCCAGCAGTGAAGCCGGCGGGGGGGCGGCACATACGCAGTATTTT.

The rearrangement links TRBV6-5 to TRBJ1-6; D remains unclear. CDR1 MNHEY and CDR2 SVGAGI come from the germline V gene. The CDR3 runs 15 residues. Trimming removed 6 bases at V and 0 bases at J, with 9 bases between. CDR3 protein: CASRGLSSYNSPLHF. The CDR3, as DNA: TGTGCCAGCAGAGGACTCAGCTCCTATAATTCACCCCTCCACTTT.